These T cell receptor beta chains were read from a single sample in a study of blood T cell repertoires in COVID-19. Clones were sequenced by immunoSEQ multiplex PCR, and TCRdb holds only the in-frame ones, with some missing. The table records about 280,000 clones, about 88% of them present only once. The sequencing sample was made of PBMCs or T cells enriched from blood (not recorded which). The receptors were gathered from an older woman in a cohort exposed to, infected with or recovered from COVID-19 (not recorded which). Each CDR3 is given with its conserved first and last residue. The D gene is left open where the match is weak.

v_call: TRBV19; j_call: TRBJ2-1; d_call: TRBD2; cdr3_nt: TGTGCCAGTAGTCCAGACGGGACTAGAGGGCAGTTCTTC; cdr3_aa: CASSPDGTRGQFF
v_call: TRBV7-8; j_call: TRBJ2-2; d_call: .; cdr3_nt: TGTGCCAGCAGTCTTCTCCTCAGTGGCGGAAACACCGGGGAGCTGTTTTTT; cdr3_aa: CASSLLLSGGNTGELFF
v_call: TRBV25-1; j_call: TRBJ1-1; d_call: .; cdr3_nt: TGTGCCAGCAGTGATCGCAGGGAGGCGGCTTTCTTT; cdr3_aa: CASSDRREAAFF
v_call: TRBV28; j_call: TRBJ1-5; d_call: TRBD1; cdr3_nt: TGTGCCAGCACCTCCCCGGACAGGAACAATCAGCCCCAGCATTTT; cdr3_aa: CASTSPDRNNQPQHF
v_call: TRBV30; j_call: TRBJ2-1; d_call: .; cdr3_nt: TGTGCCTGGAGCCGGGTAGGAAACAATGAGCAGTTCTTC; cdr3_aa: CAWSRVGNNEQFF
v_call: TRBV7-9; j_call: TRBJ2-1; d_call: .; cdr3_nt: TGTGCCAGCAGCGTAAGGGGCAATGAGCAGTTCTTC; cdr3_aa: CASSVRGNEQFF
v_call: TRBV6-1; j_call: TRBJ1-6; d_call: .; cdr3_nt: TGTGCCAGCACCGTACCGACAGTATATAATTCACCCCTCCACTTT; cdr3_aa: CASTVPTVYNSPLHF
v_call: TRBV11-2; j_call: TRBJ2-2; d_call: .; cdr3_nt: TGTGCCAGCAGCTTAATGGCGGGTAGCGCCGGGGAGCTGTTTTTT; cdr3_aa: CASSLMAGSAGELFF
v_call: TRBV19; j_call: TRBJ2-2; d_call: TRBD1; cdr3_nt: TGTGCCAGTAGTAGAACCAGGACAGGGGTAAACACCGGGGAGCTGTTTTTT; cdr3_aa: CASSRTRTGVNTGELFF
v_call: TRBV4-1; j_call: TRBJ2-7; d_call: TRBD2; cdr3_nt: TGCGCCAGCAGCCAAGGACCAGCGGGAGAAAGCTACGAGCAGTACTTC; cdr3_aa: CASSQGPAGESYEQYF